The 32 T cell receptor beta chains listed next were all sequenced from one sample in a study of shared clonotypes between healthy human individuals. Measured with immunoSEQ multiplex PCR; TCRdb has only the in-frame clones, and not every one. Of about 1.9 million clones in the sample, around 95% were seen once. CD8 cells regarded as naive lacked CD45RO, were positively chosen for CCR7, and omitted terminally differentiated effector memory CD45RA+ cells. The sequencing input was naive CD8+ T cells from PBMCs. These receptors came from a young man in good health. Some clones in this sample may be carry-over from other donors' samples.

This chain uses TRBV7-9 with TRBJ2-1; D ambiguous. V shed 5 bases and J shed 9 bases, with 14 bases lying between them. Germline CDR1 is SEHNR and CDR2 is FQNEAQ (reference sequence). This CDR3 is 13 amino acids long. The CDR3 region has the DNA TGTGCCAGCAGCCAAGCTCTACCGGGTGAGCAGTTCTTC. Its protein is CASSQALPGEQFF.

The gene calls are TRBV9 and TRBJ2-5; D assignment may be TRBD1 or TRBD2 (5 bases each). The CDR3 extends over 14 amino acids. Germline V gene lookup returns CDR1 SGDLS and CDR2 YYNGEE. Trimming pared 6 bases from V and 5 bases from J, leaving 17 bases between. CDR3 amino acids: CASTPGGGRETQYF. As DNA, the CDR3 is TGTGCCAGCACCCCTGGTGGGGGAAGGGAGACCCAGTACTTC.

The chain recombines TRBV6-5 with TRBJ2-2; 7 positions agree with TRBD2. Germline assignment: CDR1 MNHEY and CDR2 SVGAGI. The CDR3 runs to 14 residues. J gave up 2 bases and V 10 bases, and 7 bases lay outside the gene matches. DNA for the CDR3: TGTGCCACCGAAAGCGGGACTAACACCGGGGAGCTGTTTTTT. This sequence encodes CATESGTNTGELFF.

This chain joins TRBV7-6 and TRBJ2-1; D is undetermined. The V end was cut by 1 base, the J end by 4 bases, with 17 bases between. CDR1 and CDR2 from the germline V gene are SGHVS and FNYEAQ. The CDR3 has 17 residues. As DNA, the CDR3 is TGTGCCAGCAGCTTAGAGGCTCCGCCTTCGCCTTACAATGAGCAGTTCTTC. This translates into CASSLEAPPSPYNEQFF.

The chain links TRBV11-2 to TRBJ2-1; D may be TRBD2 (5 bases). Trimming cost V 5 bases and J 10 bases, with 15 bases left between them. Germline V gene sequence: CDR1 SGHAT, CDR2 FQNNGV. The CDR3 spans 13 residues. The CDR3 nucleotides are TGTGCCAGCAGCCCTCCGGCGACGGGGGAGCAGTTCTTC. This codes for CASSPPATGEQFF. Full variable domain (outside the CDR3, taken from reference TRBV11-2 and TRBJ2-1): EAGVAQSPRYKIIEKRQSVAFWCNPISGHATLYWYQQILGQGPKLLIQFQNNGVVDDSQLPKDRFSAERLKGVDSTLKIQPAKLEDSAVYLCASSPPATGEQFFGPGTRLTVL.

V and J are TRBV15 and TRBJ2-6; tentative D call: TRBD2 (5 bases). Trimming cost V 0 bases and J 1 base, with 7 bases left between them. Germline CDR1 reads LNHNV; CDR2 reads YYDKDF (reference sequence). CDR3 length: 16 residues. CDR3 nucleotide sequence: TGTGCCACCAGCAGAGATTGGGAGTCTGGGGCCAACGTCCTGACTTTC. Translating gives CATSRDWESGANVLTF. Full variable domain (remainder filled in from reference TRBV15 and TRBJ2-6): DAMVIQNPRYQVTQFGKPVTLSCSQTLNHNVMYWYQQKSSQAPKLLFHYYDKDFNNEADTPDNFQSRRPNTSFCFLDIRSPGLGDTAMYLCATSRDWESGANVLTFGAGSRLTVL.

The chain joins TRBV19 to TRBJ2-1; possibly TRBD2 for D (6 bases). Between the trimmed V and J ends, which lost 4 bases and 5 bases, there was a span of 12 bases. Germline CDR1 reads LNHDA; CDR2 reads SQIVND (reference sequence). The CDR3 is 14 amino acids. The CDR3 region is CASSTSGPNNEQFF. For the CDR3, the DNA is TGTGCCAGTAGTACCAGCGGGCCTAACAATGAGCAGTTCTTC.

The chain has TRBV10-3 and TRBJ2-3; D is perhaps TRBD1 (7 bases). The CDR3 has 16 amino acids. Germline CDR1 and CDR2: ENHRY and SYGVKD. V lost 0 bases and J lost 8, with 18 bases in between. For the CDR3, the DNA is TGTGCCATCAGTGAGTCCTCAGGGGGAGGCTTCCCTACGCAGTATTTT. This encodes CAISESSGGGFPTQYF.

The rearrangement links TRBV9 to TRBJ2-5; D gene uncertain. The end of the DNA is better explained by TRBJ2-7, so the J call may be wrong. The CDR3 length is 15 residues. In germline, CDR1 is SGDLS, CDR2 YYNGEE. CDR3 loop: CASSVGSAETYEQYF. DNA for the CDR3: TGTGCCAGCAGCGTAGGTTCAGCAGAGACCTACGAGCAGTACTTC.

The chain's CDR3 is CASSVANTEAFF. CDR3 sequence (DNA): TGCGCCAGCAGCGTGGCGAACACTGAAGCTTTCTTT. The chain uses TRBV4-1 and TRBJ1-1, with D uncertain. The CDR3 runs to 12 residues. V was cut by 5 bases and J by 1 base, with 5 bases left in between. CDR1 is MGHRA, CDR2 YSYEKL, per germline.

The rearrangement joins TRBV4-3 to TRBJ2-7; D ambiguous. CDR3 length: 16 residues. CDR1 is LGHNA and CDR2 is YSLEER in the germline V gene. V was shortened by 0 bases and J by 0 bases, with 12 bases between the two germline ends. CDR3 nucleotide sequence: TGCGCCAGCAGCCAAGATCATCCTCCAAGCTCCTACGAGCAGTACTTC. Amino acid sequence: CASSQDHPPSSYEQYF.

The chain employs TRBV27 and TRBJ2-7; no clear D. This CDR3 has 14 residues. The germline V gene has CDR1 MNHEY and CDR2 SMNVEV (reference sequence). The V gene lost 3 bases and the J gene lost 1 base, with 10 bases spanning the gap. The CDR3 region is CASSFLVGSYEQYF. CDR3 nucleotide sequence: TGTGCCAGCAGTTTTCTAGTCGGTTCCTACGAGCAGTACTTC.

The CDR3 is CASSLFGGRAGNEQFF. The CDR3, as DNA: TGTGCCAGCAGTTTATTCGGCGGGAGGGCAGGCAATGAGCAGTTCTTC. V and J are TRBV27 and TRBJ2-1, with 9 bases aligning to TRBD2. Germline CDR1 and CDR2: MNHEY and SMNVEV (reference sequence). CDR3 length equals 16 residues. V was pared by 1 base and J by 6 bases, with 7 bases of the junction left unmatched.

V usage is TRBV11-2 and J usage is TRBJ1-1; 7 bases are shared with TRBD1. The CDR3 consists of 15 residues. CDR1 and CDR2 (germline): SGHAT, FQNNGV. With 6 bases clipped from V and 4 bases from J, the junction kept 11 bases outside the gene matches. CDR3 nucleotide sequence: TGTGCCAGCAGTGGAGGGGGCGGTCAGAGCACTGAAGCTTTCTTT. Protein product: CASSGGGGQSTEAFF.

The J gene is TRBJ1-1, the V gene TRBV7-8; TRBD1 might be the D (6 bases). The CDR3 contains 17 residues. CDR1 and CDR2 from the germline V gene are SGHVS and FQNEAQ. V was cut by 1 base and J by 5 bases, with 20 bases left in between. DNA of the CDR3: TGTGCCAGCAGCTTAGATACGACAGGATGGGTGAGGACTGAAGCTTTCTTT. It is translated as CASSLDTTGWVRTEAFF.

This chain uses TRBV28 with TRBJ2-5; 7 nucleotides line up with TRBD2. The germline V gene has CDR1 MDHEN and CDR2 SYDVKM. With V trimmed by 7 bases and J by 0 bases, 11 bases remained unmatched. The CDR3 is 16 amino acids. The DNA for the CDR3 is TGTGCCAGCACCCCCAGGGACTACAGGTACCAAGAGACCCAGTACTTC. Translation: CASTPRDYRYQETQYF.

The V gene is TRBV7-9, the J gene TRBJ1-4, with 7 bases matching TRBD1. The CDR3 runs to 14 residues. J gave up 5 bases and V 5 bases, and 5 bases lay outside the gene matches. Per germline, CDR1 SEHNR and CDR2 FQNEAQ (reference sequence). The CDR3: CASSDRVQNEKLFF. The DNA for the CDR3 is TGTGCCAGCAGCGACAGGGTACAGAATGAAAAACTGTTTTTT.

This clone has just a few counts. The V gene is TRBV7-9, the J gene TRBJ1-1; D uncertain. Between the trimmed V and J ends, which lost 5 bases and 13 bases, there was a span of 17 bases. The CDR3 runs 12 residues. Looked up from germline, CDR1 is SEHNR and CDR2 is FQNEAQ (reference sequence). The CDR3 DNA follows: TGTGCCAGCAGCCAACTCGGGTGGGGAGTTTTCTTT. It encodes CASSQLGWGVFF.

The chain couples TRBV27 to TRBJ2-7; no clear D gene. CDR1 and CDR2 from the germline V gene are MNHEY and SMNVEV (reference sequence). The CDR3 length is 16 residues. V was clipped by 5 bases and J by 1 base, with 18 bases between them. CDR3 sequence: CASSSTTGRISYEQYF. The CDR3 DNA reads as TGTGCCAGCAGTAGTACCACCGGACGGATTTCCTACGAGCAGTACTTC.

The chain links TRBV10-3 to TRBJ1-1; unclear D gene. Trimming took 6 bases from V and 1 from J, leaving 6 bases between them. Germline V CDR1 and CDR2: ENHRY, SYGVKD. The CDR3 is made up of 12 amino acids. The CDR3 sequence is CAIREGNTEAFF. In nucleotides, the CDR3 is TGTGCCATCAGGGAGGGGAACACTGAAGCTTTCTTT.

The chain couples TRBV7-9 to TRBJ2-5; D may be TRBD1 or TRBD2 (5 bases each). There are 12 residues in the CDR3. Germline CDR1 SEHNR, CDR2 FQNEAQ (reference sequence). Deletions cut 6 bases from V and 7 bases from J, with 12 bases between. Here the CDR3 reads CASRLGTPTQYF. CDR3 in DNA: TGTGCCAGCAGATTGGGGACCCCGACCCAGTACTTC.

This clone came up once. This chain uses TRBV27 with TRBJ2-7; D not certain. Germline-derived CDR1 and CDR2 are MNHEY and SMNVEV (reference sequence). V was pared by 2 bases and J by 4 bases, with 15 bases between. The CDR3 is made up of 15 amino acids. The DNA of the CDR3 is TGTGCCAGCAGTTTAGGTCGGGCCGGTGGATACGAGCAGTACTTC. Its protein product is CASSLGRAGGYEQYF.

In this sample, this clone turned up a few times. The same CDR3 can be traced to other DNA sequences in this sample. The rearrangement links TRBV9 to TRBJ2-7, with D possibly matching TRBD2 (5 bases). Germline values: CDR1 SGDLS, CDR2 YYNGEE. With 0 bases removed from V and 7 bases from J, the gap between germline ends came to 11 bases. CDR3 length: 13 amino acids. CDR3 residues: CASSVGSAPEQYF. The CDR3 nucleotides read TGTGCCAGCAGCGTAGGTAGCGCCCCAGAGCAGTACTTC. Full variable domain (remainder filled in from reference TRBV9 and TRBJ2-7): DSGVTQTPKHLITATGQRVTLRCSPRSGDLSVYWYQQSLDQGLQFLIQYYNGEERAKGNILERFSAQQFPDLHSELNLSSLELGDSALYFCASSVGSAPEQYFGPGTRLTVT.

The rearrangement uses TRBV7-9 and TRBJ2-7, with a possible D match to TRBD1 (5 bases). V was trimmed by 0 bases and J by 2 bases, leaving 11 bases between them. The germline CDR1 and CDR2 sequences are SEHNR and FQNEAQ (reference sequence). This CDR3 comprises 15 residues. CDR3 sequence: CASSLAQGATYEQYF. In DNA, the CDR3 is TGTGCCAGCAGCTTAGCCCAGGGCGCTACCTACGAGCAGTACTTC.

This chain links TRBV5-4 with TRBJ2-7; 7 positions match TRBD1. Trimming took 2 bases from V and 0 from J; bases not matched to a gene: 5. Germline values: CDR1 SGHNT, CDR2 YYREEE (reference sequence). The CDR3 extends over 15 amino acids. The DNA for the CDR3 is TGTGCCAGCAGCTTCTTAGGGGGCCCCTCCTACGAGCAGTACTTC. It yields the protein CASSFLGGPSYEQYF.

Here the CDR3 reads CASSFFLGSGANVLTF. The DNA for the CDR3 is TGTGCCAGCAGTTTCTTTTTAGGCTCTGGGGCCAACGTCCTGACTTTC. V gene TRBV28 combines with J gene TRBJ2-6, with unresolved D. This CDR3 comprises 16 residues. Germline-derived CDR1 and CDR2 are MDHEN and SYDVKM. V gave up 3 bases and J gave up 0 bases, with 9 bases separating them.

The chain has TRBV29-1 and TRBJ2-1; 10 nucleotides line up with TRBD2. The CDR3 is made up of 14 amino acids. Germline V gene sequence: CDR1 SQVTM, CDR2 ANQGSEA. Losses at the gene ends were 3 bases for V and 6 bases for J; bases not matched to a gene: 5. CDR3 protein: CSVEKAGGVNEQFF. The CDR3 coding sequence is TGCAGCGTTGAGAAAGCGGGAGGGGTCAATGAGCAGTTCTTC.

The chain combines TRBV19 with TRBJ1-1; a possible D gene is TRBD1 (6 bases). This CDR3 has 13 amino acids. V lost 6 bases to trimming and J lost 7 bases, with 15 bases between them. The V gene's germline CDR1 is LNHDA and CDR2 SQIVND (reference sequence). CDR3 sequence reads: CASRPGQGNEAFF. The CDR3 DNA follows: TGTGCCAGTAGGCCGGGGCAGGGGAATGAAGCTTTCTTT.

On this clone itself: This sample also contains other DNA sequences that code for the same CDR3. CDR3 DNA: TGTGCCAGCAGTTACTCGAGAGGGTCCGGGGAGCTGTTTTTT. The encoded protein is CASSYSRGSGELFF. The rearrangement uses TRBV6-5 and TRBJ2-2, with TRBD2 as a possible D gene (5 bases). With 0 bases removed from V and 6 bases from J, the gap between germline ends came to 8 bases. The CDR3 extends over 14 amino acids. Per germline, CDR1 MNHEY and CDR2 SVGAGI.

The chain uses TRBV11-2 and TRBJ2-1, with 9 bases that match TRBD2. Germline CDR1 is SGHAT and CDR2 is FQNNGV. The CDR3 has 17 residues. Trimming removed 5 bases from V and 3 bases from J; junction bases left unmatched: 11. The CDR3 DNA reads as TGTGCCAGCAGCCCCGCGGGGGGGCGGGCGATCTACAATGAGCAGTTCTTC. It is translated as CASSPAGGRAIYNEQFF.

This rearrangement joins TRBV28 to TRBJ1-1; 11 bases map to TRBD1. This CDR3 region has 13 residues. The V and J ends lost 5 bases and 7 bases, in that order; junction bases with no gene match: 3. Looked up from germline, CDR1 is MDHEN and CDR2 is SYDVKM. The CDR3, as DNA: TGTGCCAGCAGTCGGACAGGGGGCGGTGAAGCTTTCTTT. This encodes CASSRTGGGEAFF.

In DNA form, the CDR3 reads TGTGCCAGCAGCTTAGACCAGACCTCTGGAAACACCATATATTTT. It specifies CASSLDQTSGNTIYF. V is TRBV7-9 and J is TRBJ1-3; no definite D call. Germline V gene sequence: CDR1 SEHNR, CDR2 FQNEAQ (reference sequence). The CDR3 runs to 15 residues. Trimming stripped 1 base from V and 0 bases from J, with 7 bases between.